This T cell receptor (beta chain) was recovered during a study of shared T cell receptors in the human thymus. For this clone: This CDR3 is also generated by other DNA sequences in the sample.

Sequencing used immunoSEQ multiplex PCR; TCRdb keeps in-frame clones, though not all of them. The sample carries about 380,000 clones, roughly 94% recorded once. J was trimmed by 0 bases and V by 3 bases; bases with no gene match: 8. Per germline, CDR1 LGHNA and CDR2 YSLEER. This CDR3 comprises 17 residues. The origin of this receptor is a human donor. The V call is TRBV4-3, the J call TRBJ1-3, with 7 bases matching TRBD1. Material: thymocytes. CDR3 DNA: TGCGCCAGCAGCCAGGACGACAGGGAAGACTCTGGAAACACCATATATTTT. The encoded protein is CASSQDDREDSGNTIYF.